These 5 T cell receptor beta chains were all obtained from the same sample, sequenced in a study of CD8 T cells in Susac syndrome. When the RNA was reverse transcribed, random hexamers were used with an input of roughly 0.45 to 1 ug. MiXCR, applied by TCRdb to the immunoSEQ multiplex PCR reads, yields one record per CDR3 protein. The sample consists of 100,000 to 150,000 distinct CDR3 sequences, about 95% of them appearing once. Input material: CD4+ T cells from PBMCs. The receptors shown here come from a human donor in good health.

The rearrangement uses TRBV24-1 and TRBJ2-1, with D hard to call. CDR3 size: 14 residues. V dropped 2 bases and J dropped 10 bases, with 14 bases sitting between them. Germline loops: CDR1 KGHDR, CDR2 SFDVKD. As DNA, the CDR3 is TGTGCCACCAGTGATTCCCGTCGACACCACGAGCAGTTCTTC. Residues: CATSDSRRHHEQFF.

The chain has TRBV6-1 and TRBJ1-4; maybe TRBD1 (6 bases). The germline CDR1 and CDR2 sequences are MNHNS and SASEGT. This CDR3 is 13 amino acids long. V dropped 7 bases and J dropped 8 bases, with 14 bases sitting between them. The CDR3 coding sequence is TGTGCCAGCACCTACAGGGCAGGCGAAAAACTGTTTTTT. The encoded protein is CASTYRAGEKLFF.

The chain joins TRBV20-1 to TRBJ2-7; TRBD1 agrees at 9 bases. With V trimmed by 4 bases and J by 5 bases, 9 bases remained unmatched. Germline-derived CDR1 and CDR2 are DFQATT and SNEGSKA (reference sequence). This CDR3 comprises 14 residues. CDR3 sequence: CSANSGTGTNEQYF. For the CDR3, the DNA is TGCAGTGCTAATAGTGGGACAGGGACGAACGAGCAGTACTTC.

The V call is TRBV6-5, the J call TRBJ2-7; 7 bases fit TRBD2. V gave up 5 bases and J gave up 2 bases; unmatched junction bases: 9. Germline CDR1 and CDR2: MNHEY and SVGAGI. The CDR3 sequence is 15 residues long. CDR3 sequence reads: CASSPRGEGPYEQYF. The CDR3 DNA reads as TGTGCCAGCAGTCCCCGAGGGGAGGGCCCCTACGAGCAGTACTTC.

J is TRBJ1-2 and V is TRBV12-3 or TRBV12-4, with TRBD1 matching 7 bases. V lost 3 bases and J lost 4; bases outside the gene matches: 8. This CDR3 is 15 amino acids long. CDR3 sequence reads: CASSLAAGTVYGYTF. The CDR3 coding sequence is TGTGCCAGCAGTTTGGCAGCCGGGACAGTCTATGGCTACACCTTC.